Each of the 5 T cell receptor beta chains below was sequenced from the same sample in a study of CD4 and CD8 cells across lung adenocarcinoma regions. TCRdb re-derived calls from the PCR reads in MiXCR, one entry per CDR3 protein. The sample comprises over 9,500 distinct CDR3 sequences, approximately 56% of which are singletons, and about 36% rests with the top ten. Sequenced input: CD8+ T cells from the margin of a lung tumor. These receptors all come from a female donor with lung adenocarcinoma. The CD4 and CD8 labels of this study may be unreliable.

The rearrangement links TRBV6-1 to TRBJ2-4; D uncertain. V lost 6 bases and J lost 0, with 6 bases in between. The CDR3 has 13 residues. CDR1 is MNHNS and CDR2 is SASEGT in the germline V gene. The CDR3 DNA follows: TGTGCCAGCAGGGGGATAGCCAAAAACATTCAGTACTTC. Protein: CASRGIAKNIQYF.

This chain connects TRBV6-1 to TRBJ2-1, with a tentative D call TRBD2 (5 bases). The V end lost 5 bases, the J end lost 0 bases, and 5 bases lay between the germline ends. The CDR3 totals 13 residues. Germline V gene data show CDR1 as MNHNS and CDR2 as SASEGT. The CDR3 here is CASSRDSYNEQFF. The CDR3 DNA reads TGTGCCAGCAGTCGGGACTCCTACAATGAGCAGTTCTTC.

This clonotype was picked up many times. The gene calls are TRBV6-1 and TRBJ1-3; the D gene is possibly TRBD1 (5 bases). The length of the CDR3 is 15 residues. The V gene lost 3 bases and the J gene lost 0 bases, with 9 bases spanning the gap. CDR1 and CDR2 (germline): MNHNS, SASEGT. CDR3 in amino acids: CASSEDTGSGNTIYF. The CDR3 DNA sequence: TGTGCCAGCAGTGAGGACACAGGCTCTGGAAACACCATATATTTT.

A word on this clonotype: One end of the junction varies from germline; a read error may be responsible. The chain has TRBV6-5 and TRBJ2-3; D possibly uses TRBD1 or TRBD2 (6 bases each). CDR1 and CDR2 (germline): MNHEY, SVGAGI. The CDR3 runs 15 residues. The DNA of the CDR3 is TGTGCCAGCGGTTACGGGGGCAGTGGCCCAGAGACGCAGTACTTT. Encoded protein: CASGYGGSGPETQYF.

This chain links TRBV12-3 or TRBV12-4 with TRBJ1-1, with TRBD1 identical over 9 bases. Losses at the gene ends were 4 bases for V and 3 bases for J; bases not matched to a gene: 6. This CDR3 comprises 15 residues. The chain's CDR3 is CASSWSGQGYTEAFF. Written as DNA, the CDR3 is TGTGCCAGCAGTTGGTCGGGACAGGGCTACACTGAAGCTTTCTTT.